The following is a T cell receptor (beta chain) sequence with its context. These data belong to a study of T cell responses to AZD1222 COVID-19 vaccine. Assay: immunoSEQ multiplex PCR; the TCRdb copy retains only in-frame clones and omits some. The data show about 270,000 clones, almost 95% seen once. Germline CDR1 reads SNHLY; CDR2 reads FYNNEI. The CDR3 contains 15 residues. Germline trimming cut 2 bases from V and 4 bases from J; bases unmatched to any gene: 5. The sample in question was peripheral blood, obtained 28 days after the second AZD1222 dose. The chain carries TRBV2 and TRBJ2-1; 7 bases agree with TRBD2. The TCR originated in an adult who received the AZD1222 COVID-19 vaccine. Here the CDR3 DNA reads TGTGCCAGCAGTGAAATTGGGGGGGAGTACAATGAGCAGTTCTTC. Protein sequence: CASSEIGGEYNEQFF.